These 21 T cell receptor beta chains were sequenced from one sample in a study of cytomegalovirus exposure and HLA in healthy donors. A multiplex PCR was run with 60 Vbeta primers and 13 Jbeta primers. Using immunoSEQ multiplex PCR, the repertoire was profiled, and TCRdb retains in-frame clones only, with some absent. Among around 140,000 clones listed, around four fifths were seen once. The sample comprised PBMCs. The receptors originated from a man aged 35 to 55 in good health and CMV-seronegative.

For the CDR3, the DNA is TGTGCCAGCAGCTCGGCCAGGGGTGGGGGGGCTAACTATGGCTACACCTTC. Its translation: CASSSARGGGANYGYTF. The J gene is TRBJ1-2, the V gene TRBV7-2, with a possible D match to TRBD1 (6 bases). The CDR3 runs 17 residues. Looked up from germline, CDR1 is SGHTA and CDR2 is FQGNSA. Trimming removed 4 bases from V and 0 bases from J, with 18 bases in between. The variable domain in full, with the rest retrieved from reference TRBV7-2 and TRBJ1-2, is GAGVSQSPSNKVTEKGKDVELRCDPISGHTALYWYRQSLGQGLEFLIYFQGNSAPDKSGLPSDRFSAERTGGSVSTLTIQRTQQEDSAVYLCASSSARGGGANYGYTFGSGTRLTVV.

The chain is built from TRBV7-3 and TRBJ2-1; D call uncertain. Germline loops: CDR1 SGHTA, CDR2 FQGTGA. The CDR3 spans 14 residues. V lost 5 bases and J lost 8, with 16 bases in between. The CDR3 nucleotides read TGTGCCAGCAGCCCCCTTCCTCGGTCGGATGAGCAGTTCTTC. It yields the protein CASSPLPRSDEQFF.

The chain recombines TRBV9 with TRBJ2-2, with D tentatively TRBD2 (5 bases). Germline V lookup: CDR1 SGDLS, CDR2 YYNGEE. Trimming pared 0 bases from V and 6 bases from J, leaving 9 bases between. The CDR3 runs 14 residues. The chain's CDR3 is CASSVERAAGELFF. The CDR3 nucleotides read TGTGCCAGCAGCGTAGAGAGGGCAGCCGGGGAGCTGTTTTTT.

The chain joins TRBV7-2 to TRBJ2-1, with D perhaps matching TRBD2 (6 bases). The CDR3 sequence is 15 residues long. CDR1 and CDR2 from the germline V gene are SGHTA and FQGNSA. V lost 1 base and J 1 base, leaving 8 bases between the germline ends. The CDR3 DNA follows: TGTGCCAGCAGCTTAGTGGCGGGATCCTACAATGAGCAGTTCTTC. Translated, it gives CASSLVAGSYNEQFF.

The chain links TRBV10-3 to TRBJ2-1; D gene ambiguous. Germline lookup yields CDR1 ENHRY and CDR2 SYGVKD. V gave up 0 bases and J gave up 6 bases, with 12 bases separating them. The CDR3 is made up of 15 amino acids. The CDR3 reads CAISESTLVSNEQFF. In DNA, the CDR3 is TGTGCCATCAGTGAGTCGACACTTGTTAGCAATGAGCAGTTCTTC.

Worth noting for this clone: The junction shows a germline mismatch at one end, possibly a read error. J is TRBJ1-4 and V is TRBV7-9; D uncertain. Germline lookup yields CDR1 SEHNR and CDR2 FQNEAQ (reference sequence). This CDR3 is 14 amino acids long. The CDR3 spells CSSSLASGNEKLFF. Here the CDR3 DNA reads TGTTCCAGCAGCTTAGCGTCAGGCAATGAAAAACTGTTTTTT.

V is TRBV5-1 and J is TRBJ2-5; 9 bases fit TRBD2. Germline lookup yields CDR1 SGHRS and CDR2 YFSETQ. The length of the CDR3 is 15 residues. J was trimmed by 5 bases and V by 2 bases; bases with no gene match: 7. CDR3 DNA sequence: TGCGCCAGCAGCTTAGGCGGGAGGGCCTGGGAGACCCAGTACTTC. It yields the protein CASSLGGRAWETQYF.

CDR3 bases: TGTGCCAGCAGCCCCGCCCCGAGGACTAGCGGGAGCTCCTACAATGAGCAGTTCTTC. It yields the protein CASSPAPRTSGSSYNEQFF. The J gene is TRBJ2-1, the V gene TRBV5-5, with 13 bases lining up with TRBD2. V lost 4 bases, J lost 0 bases, and 10 bases stayed unmatched. Germline V gives CDR1 SGHKS, CDR2 YYEKEE (reference sequence). This CDR3 region has 19 residues.

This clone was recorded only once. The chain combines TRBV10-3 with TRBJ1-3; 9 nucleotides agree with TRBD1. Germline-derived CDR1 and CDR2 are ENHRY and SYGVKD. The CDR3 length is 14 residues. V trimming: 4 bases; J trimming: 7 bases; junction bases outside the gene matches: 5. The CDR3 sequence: CAISVYGQGNTIYF. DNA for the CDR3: TGTGCCATCAGTGTGTACGGACAGGGGAACACCATATATTTT.

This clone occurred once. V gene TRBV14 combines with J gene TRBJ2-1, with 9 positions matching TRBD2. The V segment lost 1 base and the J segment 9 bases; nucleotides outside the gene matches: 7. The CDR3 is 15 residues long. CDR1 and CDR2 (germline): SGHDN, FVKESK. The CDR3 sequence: CASSQVRGGRFEQFF. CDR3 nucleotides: TGTGCCAGCAGCCAAGTGCGGGGGGGCCGGTTTGAGCAGTTCTTC.

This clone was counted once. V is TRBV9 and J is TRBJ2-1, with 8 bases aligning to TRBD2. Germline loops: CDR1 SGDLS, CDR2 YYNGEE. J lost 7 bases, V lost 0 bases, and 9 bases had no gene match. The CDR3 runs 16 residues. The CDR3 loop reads CASSVGLAGSENEQFF. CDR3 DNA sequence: TGTGCCAGCAGCGTAGGGCTAGCGGGCTCTGAGAATGAGCAGTTCTTC. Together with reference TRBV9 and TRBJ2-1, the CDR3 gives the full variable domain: DSGVTQTPKHLITATGQRVTLRCSPRSGDLSVYWYQQSLDQGLQFLIQYYNGEERAKGNILERFSAQQFPDLHSELNLSSLELGDSALYFCASSVGLAGSENEQFFGPGTRLTVL.

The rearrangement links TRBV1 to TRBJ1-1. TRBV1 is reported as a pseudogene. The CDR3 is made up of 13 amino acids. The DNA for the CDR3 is TGCACCAGGCCGTGGCCCGAGTGCGGTGAAGCTTTCTTT. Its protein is CTRPWPECGEAFF.

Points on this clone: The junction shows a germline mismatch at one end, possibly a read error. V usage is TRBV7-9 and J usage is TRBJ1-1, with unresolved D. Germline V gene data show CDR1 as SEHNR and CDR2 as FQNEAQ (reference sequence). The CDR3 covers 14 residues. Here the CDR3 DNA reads TGTTCCAGCACCTTACTCCGGACTAACACTGAAGCTTTCTTT. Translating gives CSSTLLRTNTEAFF.

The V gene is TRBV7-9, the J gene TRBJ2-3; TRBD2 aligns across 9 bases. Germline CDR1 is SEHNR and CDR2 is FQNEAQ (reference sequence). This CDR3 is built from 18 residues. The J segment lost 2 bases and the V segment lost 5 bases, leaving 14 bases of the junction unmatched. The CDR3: CASSPTLGSSGDTDTQYF. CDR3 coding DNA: TGTGCCAGCAGCCCTACCTTGGGGTCTAGCGGGGACACAGATACGCAGTATTTT.

The DNA of the CDR3 is TGTGCCTGGAGGGGCTCAGACAATCAGCCCCAGCATTTT. This translates into CAWRGSDNQPQHF. The gene calls are TRBV30 and TRBJ1-5; D is ambiguous. V dropped 3 bases and J dropped 3 bases, with 9 bases sitting between them. The germline V gene encodes CDR1 GTSNPN and CDR2 SVGIG (reference sequence). This CDR3 comprises 13 residues.

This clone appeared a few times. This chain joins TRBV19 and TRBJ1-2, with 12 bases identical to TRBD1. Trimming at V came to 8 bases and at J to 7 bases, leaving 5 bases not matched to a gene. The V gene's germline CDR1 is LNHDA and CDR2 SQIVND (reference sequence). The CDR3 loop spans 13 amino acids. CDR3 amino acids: CASSGQGASGYTF. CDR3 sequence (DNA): TGTGCCAGTTCGGGACAGGGGGCTTCTGGCTACACCTTC.

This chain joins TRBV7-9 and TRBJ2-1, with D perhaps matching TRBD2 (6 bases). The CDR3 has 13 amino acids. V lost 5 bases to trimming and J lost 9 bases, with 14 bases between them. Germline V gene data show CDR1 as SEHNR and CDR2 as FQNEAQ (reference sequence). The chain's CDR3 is CASSQQEGTEQFF. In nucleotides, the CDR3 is TGTGCCAGCAGCCAGCAGGAGGGAACTGAGCAGTTCTTC.

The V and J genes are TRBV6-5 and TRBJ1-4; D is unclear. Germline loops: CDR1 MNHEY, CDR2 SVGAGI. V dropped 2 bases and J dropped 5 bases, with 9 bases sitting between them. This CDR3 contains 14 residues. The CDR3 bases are TGTGCCAGCAGTTACGATCGGAGGAATGAAAAACTGTTTTTT. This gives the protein CASSYDRRNEKLFF.

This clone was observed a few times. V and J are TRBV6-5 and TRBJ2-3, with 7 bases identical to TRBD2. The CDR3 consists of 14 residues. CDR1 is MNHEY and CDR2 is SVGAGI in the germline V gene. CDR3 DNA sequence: TGTGCTTCTACAGGCGGGAGAAGCGCAGATACGCAGTATTTT. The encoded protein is CASTGGRSADTQYF.

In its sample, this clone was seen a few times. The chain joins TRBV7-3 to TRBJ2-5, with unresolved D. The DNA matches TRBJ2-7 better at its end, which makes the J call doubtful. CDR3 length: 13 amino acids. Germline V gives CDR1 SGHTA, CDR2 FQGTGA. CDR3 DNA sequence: TGTGCCAGCAGCGTCGGCCCCAGGTACGAGCAGTACTTC. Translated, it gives CASSVGPRYEQYF.

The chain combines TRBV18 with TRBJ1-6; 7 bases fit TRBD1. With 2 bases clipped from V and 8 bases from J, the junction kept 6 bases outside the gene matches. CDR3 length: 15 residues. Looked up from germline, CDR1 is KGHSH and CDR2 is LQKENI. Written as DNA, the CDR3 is TGTGCCAGCTCACCAACAGGGGTAGGTGATTCACCCCTCCACTTT. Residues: CASSPTGVGDSPLHF.